This section outlines one TCR beta chain sequence together with its context. Its target antigen remains unknown. No per-base quality is available; no much larger clone lies one base away. TCRbeta CDR3 regions were amplified from genomic DNA using the immunoSEQ Assay, a bias-controlled multiplex PCR. In the source study's methods: The number of nucleated cells in each sample was estimated from the amplification of reference gene primers within the assay. Sequence reads were collapsed and filtered to measure the absolute abundance of every unique TCRbeta CDR3 rearrangement. For each sample, productive Simpson clonality was calculated as the square root of Simpson's diversity index across productive rearrangements. TCRdb limited this immuneACCESS table to in-frame rearrangements with V and J called. A share of clones is missing; checked studies link under half to unresolved V genes, and the rest is unexplained. V, J and clone size derive from that table, while D and trimming were established from the DNA sequence. Recorded for this sample are nearly 60,000 clones; approximately 81% of them occurred a single time. The ten largest account for 4.7% of the sample.

The record originates from a study of blood T cell repertoires in COVID-19 (dated by TCRdb to 2018 to 2021). For the wider study: Samples covering the acute and convalescent phases of COVID-19 were provided by collaborators in the United States, Italy and Spain. The material from the prospective study consisted of cDNA or gDNA derived from T cells, B-cell-depleted T cells, or PBMCs. Deeply sampled blood TCRbeta repertoires from subjects exposed to, actively infected with, or recovered from COVID-19 were included in the dataset. The repertoires were released in a freely available public database intended as a resource for research on the immune response to SARS-CoV-2. Samples were obtained from the ongoing ImmuneRACE study (first 160 participants) and from 1,254 subjects provided by 6 global collaborators. Sample metadata almost always included a de-identified subject ID, COVID-19 status, age in years and sex. Where available, HLA class I and class II types were obtained from metadata supplied by the sample provider rather than from assay-based typing. Here is what the overall study found, with its caveats: How much clinical and demographic metadata was included differed by source and by participant, and the metadata was provided uncurated.

The CDR3 measures 13 amino acids from cysteine to phenylalanine. The read is trimmed to its CDR3 DNA, 39 bases read in frame from base 1. The germline V gene yields MDHEN for CDR1 and SYDVKM for CDR2. The V end loses 4 bases and the J end loses 4 bases, and a stretch of 8 bases separates them. Whole blood was collected in K2EDTA tubes by collaborating institutions according to the institutions' own protocols. Collaborator samples were shipped for TCRbeta analysis as frozen whole blood, isolated PBMCs, or DNA extracted from either sample type. This TCR was sampled from a middle-aged man with active COVID-19. This sequence uses TRBV28 and TRBJ2-1, with no confidently assigned D gene. Sequencing was performed on peripheral blood. In nucleotides, the sequence is TGTGCCAGCAGTTCCCCCTCGTACAATGAGCAGTTCTTC. It codes for CASSSPSYNEQFF.